Below, one T cell receptor beta chain is given with its context. The sample belongs to a study of blood T cell repertoires in COVID-19. Study background: Italy, Spain and the United States were the sources of the convalescent and acute COVID-19 samples. T cells, B-cell-depleted T cells, or PBMCs supplied cDNA or gDNA.

Original analysis: Researchers report that nucleated cell counts were estimated from reference gene primer amplification. The assay was immunoSEQ multiplex PCR, and TCRdb's table has in-frame clones only and misses some. The D gene and trimming were derived from the DNA, and the V and J assignments and clone size from that table. Of more than 55,000 clones in the sample, about 91% were seen once. Trimming removed 7 bases at V and 7 bases at J, with 16 bases between. The CDR3 is 13 residues long. In germline, CDR1 is MNHNS, CDR2 SASEGT. Sequenced: peripheral blood. This clonotype was obtained from a woman in her 70s with acute or convalescent COVID-19. V and J are TRBV6-1 and TRBJ1-2, with D unresolved. In nucleotides, the CDR3 is TGTGCCAGCACTCCCTACCCCGGGTTTGGCTACACCTTC. Translated, it gives CASTPYPGFGYTF.